The 7 T cell receptor beta chains below come from one sample, sequenced in a study of T cell repertoires in cytomegalovirus infection. These receptors are not linked to any known antigen. TCRdb recomputed calls from the reads with MiXCR, one row per CDR3 protein. Counted here are around 750,000 distinct CDR3 sequences, 30% to 35% occurring once; the ten biggest clones make up roughly an eighth. The sample here was cultured CD8+ T cells from PBMCs, taken from culture after CMV antigen stimulation. The receptors here all came from a human donor in good health (CMV status not recorded). Some clones in this sample may be carry-over from other donors' samples.

This clonotype was seen at least ten times. CDR3 bases: TGTGCCAGCAGTTCGGCTTCCTACGAGCAGTACTTC. Amino acids: CASSSASYEQYF. The J gene is TRBJ2-7, the V gene TRBV6-1; D is uncertain. Germline V gene sequence: CDR1 MNHNS, CDR2 SASEGT. V dropped 5 bases and J dropped 1 base, with 6 bases sitting between them. The CDR3 loop spans 12 amino acids.

This clonotype was observed at least ten times. Here the CDR3 reads CASSLEKNTEAFF. In DNA form, the CDR3 reads TGTGCCAGCAGCTTGGAGAAGAACACTGAAGCTTTCTTT. The chain combines TRBV7-6 with TRBJ1-1; no clear D gene. Germline V CDR1 and CDR2: SGHVS, FNYEAQ. V was shortened by 3 bases and J by 1 base, with 6 bases between the two germline ends. The CDR3 spans 13 residues.

This chain joins TRBV7-6 and TRBJ2-5; 8 bases map to TRBD2. CDR3 size: 15 residues. Germline values: CDR1 SGHVS, CDR2 FNYEAQ. After removal of 4 bases from V and 5 bases from J, the junction contained 9 bases not matched to a gene. The CDR3 bases are TGTGCCAGCAGCTCAGCGGGGGAGGAATGGGAGACCCAGTACTTC. This gives the protein CASSSAGEEWETQYF. Filled out from reference TRBV7-6 and TRBJ2-5, the complete variable domain reads GAGVSQSPRYKVTKRGQDVALRCDPISGHVSLYWYRQALGQGPEFLTYFNYEAQQDKSGLPNDRFSAERPEGSISTLTIQRTEQRDSAMYRCASSSAGEEWETQYFGPGTRLLVL.

As concerns this clonotype: This clone may be a read error of a much larger clone one base away. This chain links TRBV12-3 or TRBV12-4 with TRBJ1-1; D not certain. The CDR3 has 13 residues. In DNA form, the CDR3 reads TGTGCCAGCAGCCGTACAGAGAACACTGAAGCTCTCTTT. The encoded protein is CASSRTENTEALF.

This clonotype has a handful of counts. CDR3 region: CASSLLSGGVTEAFF. CDR3 bases: TGTGCCAGCAGTCTTTTGAGTGGGGGAGTCACTGAAGCTTTCTTT. The rearrangement links TRBV27 to TRBJ1-1, with D possibly being TRBD1 (5 bases). The CDR3 sequence is 15 residues long. Germline V gene data show CDR1 as MNHEY and CDR2 as SMNVEV (reference sequence). Trimming removed 5 bases at V and 4 bases at J, with 17 bases between.

This clonotype was detected a few times. This chain joins TRBV7-8 and TRBJ2-2; 7 bases agree with TRBD2. In germline, CDR1 is SGHVS, CDR2 FQNEAQ. The length of the CDR3 is 18 residues. With V trimmed by 2 bases and J by 4 bases, 13 bases remained unmatched. The chain's CDR3 is CASSLPLLGLVGTGELFF. The CDR3 DNA reads TGTGCCAGCAGCTTACCACTACTAGGACTAGTCGGCACCGGGGAGCTGTTTTTT. Filled out from reference TRBV7-8 and TRBJ2-2, the complete variable domain reads GAGVSQSPRYKVAKRGQDVALRCDPISGHVSLFWYQQALGQGPEFLTYFQNEAQLDKSGLPSDRFFAERPEGSVSTLKIQRTQQEDSAVYLCASSLPLLGLVGTGELFFGEGSRLTVL.

The V call is TRBV4-1, the J call TRBJ2-3; no clear D gene. CDR3 length equals 13 residues. Germline V gives CDR1 MGHRA, CDR2 YSYEKL. Trimming pared 3 bases from V and 9 bases from J, leaving 13 bases between. The chain's CDR3 is CASSQPEGFTQYF. CDR3 sequence (DNA): TGCGCCAGCAGCCAGCCGGAAGGTTTCACGCAGTATTTT.